This T cell receptor (beta chain) originates from a study of blood T cell repertoires in COVID-19. The V end was cut by 4 bases, the J end by 4 bases, with 6 bases between. Germline V CDR1 and CDR2: LGHDT, YNNKEL (reference sequence). The CDR3 is 12 amino acids. Clinical history as reported by participants underpinned cohort assignment. Before being deemed recovered, Cohort 3 donors had two negative PCRs, clearance, or symptom resolution. In the original processing: How many nucleated cells were present was estimated from reference gene primer amplification. The assay was immunoSEQ multiplex PCR, and TCRdb's table has in-frame clones only and misses some. V, J and clone size were drawn from that table, and D and trimming were deduced from the DNA. Of more than 300,000 clones in the sample, 70% to 90% are singletons; the top ten hold 10%.

The sequencing input was PBMCs or T cells enriched from blood (not recorded which). V gene TRBV3-1 (or the pseudogene TRBV3-2) combines with J gene TRBJ2-3, with D hard to call. This clonotype was sampled from a woman between 18 and 29 years old who had recovered from COVID-19. CDR3 protein: CASSPGSDTQYF. The CDR3, as DNA: TGTGCCAGCAGCCCCGGGTCAGATACGCAGTATTTT.